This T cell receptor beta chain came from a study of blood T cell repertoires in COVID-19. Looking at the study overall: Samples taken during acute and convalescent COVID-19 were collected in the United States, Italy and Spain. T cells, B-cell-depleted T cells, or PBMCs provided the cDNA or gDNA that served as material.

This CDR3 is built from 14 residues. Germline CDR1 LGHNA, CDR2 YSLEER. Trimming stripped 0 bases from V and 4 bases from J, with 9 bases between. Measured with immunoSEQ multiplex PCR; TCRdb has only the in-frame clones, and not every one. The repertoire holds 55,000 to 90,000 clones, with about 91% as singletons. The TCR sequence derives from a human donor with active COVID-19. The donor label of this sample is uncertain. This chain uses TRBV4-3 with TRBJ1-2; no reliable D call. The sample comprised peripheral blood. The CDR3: CASSQDAQSYGYTF. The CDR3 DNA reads TGCGCCAGCAGCCAAGATGCACAGAGCTATGGCTACACCTTC.